The TCR beta chain under discussion was sequenced for a study of lymphopenia after photon versus proton radiotherapy (dated by TCRdb to 2018 to 2020). About the study as a whole: The study compared the immunological effects of photon versus proton radiation therapy in patients with gastrointestinal tumors who developed high-grade lymphopenia. The 20 patients in the cohort had gastrointestinal tumors, were treated with either photon or proton therapy, and subsequently developed lymphopenia. The study aimed to characterize how the two radiation modalities differ in their impact on the immune system. Summary of the overall study and its limitations: During treatment, patients who received proton therapy stayed relatively stable, whereas patients who received photon therapy lost naive T cells and TCR diversity and gained effector/memory populations. The survival association was assessed only in patients who died, and better survival with proton therapy was presented by the authors as a possibility rather than a demonstrated result. Across the cohort, a larger post-nadir drop in TCR diversity was inversely correlated with overall survival time among patients who died. After the lymphocyte count nadir, oligoclonal expansion, especially of CD8+ Temra cells, was observed in photon-treated repertoires, and the drop in diversity was driven by this expansion.

CDR1 and CDR2, looked up from the germline V gene, are MNHNS and SASEGT. Its CDR3 holds 13 amino acids, cysteine through phenylalanine. Only the CDR3 part of the read is kept: 39 bases, read in frame from the first base. V is shortened by 2 bases, J by 12 bases, and the region joining them spans 13 bases. Concerning this clone itself: Its antigen remains unidentified. Within one base of it there is no much larger clone, and no base qualities were kept.

Library preparation employed the immunoSEQ multiplex PCR assay. Alongside multiparametric flow cytometry, deep sequencing of rearranged TCR beta loci was used to profile the T cell repertoires. TCRdb provides this immuneACCESS table in a form limited to in-frame rearrangements. Some clones are lacking; in checked studies, under half of them reflect an unresolved V gene, and why the rest are absent is not known. The sample records 55,000 to 70,000 clones, about 90% of which are singletons. Approximately 10% of the sample comes from the top ten. This TCR derives from an elderly man with esophageal cancer. This specimen consisted of peripheral blood, obtained from a patient treated with proton-based radiotherapy. The rearrangement combines TRBV6-1 with TRBJ1-4; matching of 6 bases hints at TRBD1 as the D gene. The CDR3 loop reads CASSESPGAQLFF. At the DNA level, the sequence is TGTGCCAGCAGTGAATCTCCGGGGGCTCAACTGTTTTTT.